The next 9 T cell receptor beta chains were all read from a single sample in a study of shared clonotypes between healthy human individuals. Profiled with immunoSEQ multiplex PCR; TCRdb holds only in-frame clones, not every one. In the table there are about 480,000 clones, around 74% of which are singletons. Sequenced sample: PBMCs. These TCRs come from a woman between 40 and 55 years old in good health. Some clones in this sample may be carry-over from other donors' samples.

A word on this clone: A read error may produce the germline difference seen at one junction end. This chain joins TRBV10-3 and TRBJ1-2, with D unclear. This CDR3 is 12 amino acids long. From germline, CDR1 is ENHRY and CDR2 SYGVKD. CDR3 sequence (DNA): TGTGCCATCAGTGAGGAGGGCTATGGCTACCCCTTC. Translation: CAISEEGYGYPF.

CDR3 amino acids: CASSLLAGANTGELFF. The CDR3 nucleotides are TGTGCCAGCAGTCTGCTAGCGGGCGCGAACACCGGGGAGCTGTTTTTT. This chain uses TRBV14 with TRBJ2-2, with TRBD2 identical over 8 bases. Looked up from germline, CDR1 is SGHDN and CDR2 is FVKESK. V was clipped by 6 bases and J by 0 bases; unmatched bases: 6. CDR3 size: 16 residues.

The V and J genes are TRBV10-3 and TRBJ2-2; a possible D gene is TRBD1 (6 bases). V was clipped by 10 bases and J by 7 bases, with 19 bases between them. CDR1 and CDR2 (germline): ENHRY, SYGVKD. The CDR3 contains 14 residues. The CDR3 nucleotides are TGTGCCACCCTGGGCAGGGGAGATGTCGGGGAGCTGTTTTTT. It codes for CATLGRGDVGELFF.

The CDR3 DNA reads TGTGCCAGCGCCCGACTAGCGGGAGGGTTGGACGAGCAGTACTTC. Amino acid sequence: CASARLAGGLDEQYF. The chain recombines TRBV18 with TRBJ2-7, with 14 nucleotides matching TRBD2. Germline lookup yields CDR1 KGHSH and CDR2 LQKENI. The CDR3 spans 15 residues. V lost 8 bases, J lost 5 bases, and 8 bases stayed unmatched.

The chain recombines TRBV28 with TRBJ2-7, with TRBD1 matching over 9 bases. Germline V gene lookup returns CDR1 MDHEN and CDR2 SYDVKM. The CDR3 extends over 16 amino acids. V lost 5 bases to trimming and J lost 3 bases; unmatched junction nucleotides: 11. The CDR3 spells CASSPDPGQGNYEQYF. CDR3 in DNA: TGTGCCAGCAGTCCGGACCCGGGACAGGGAAACTACGAGCAGTACTTC.

The sample holds a few counts of this clone. The chain carries TRBV5-1 and TRBJ2-1; D is possibly TRBD1 (5 bases). The CDR3 length is 13 residues. The V gene's germline CDR1 is SGHRS and CDR2 YFSETQ. The V gene lost 2 bases and the J gene lost 5 bases, with 8 bases spanning the gap. CDR3 loop: CASSLLDNNEQFF. The CDR3 DNA reads TGCGCCAGCAGCTTACTGGACAACAATGAGCAGTTCTTC.

This clone appeared a few times. At the DNA level, this CDR3 is encoded by other sequences in the same sample as well. The CDR3 sequence is CASSEEAYNEQFF. For the CDR3, the DNA is TGTGCCAGCAGTGAAGAGGCGTACAATGAGCAGTTCTTC. The rearrangement uses TRBV2 and TRBJ2-1, with D unclear. The ends were cut back, 1 base at V and 4 bases at J, with 5 bases in the middle. The CDR3 is 13 residues long. Germline CDR1 SNHLY, CDR2 FYNNEI.

This clone was seen a single time. This rearrangement joins TRBV7-9 to TRBJ2-5; D may correspond to TRBD1 or TRBD2 (5 bases each). Looked up from germline, CDR1 is SEHNR and CDR2 is FQNEAQ (reference sequence). Trimming took 4 bases from V and 1 from J, leaving 13 bases between them. This CDR3 has 15 amino acids. CDR3 nucleotide sequence: TGTGCCAGCAGCTCTCCGGGACGCTCCCAAGAGACCCAGTACTTC. Amino acids: CASSSPGRSQETQYF.

This rearrangement joins TRBV7-6 to TRBJ2-1; D is possibly TRBD2 (6 bases). This CDR3 is 20 amino acids long. Looked up from germline, CDR1 is SGHVS and CDR2 is FNYEAQ. With 5 bases removed from V and 4 bases from J, the gap between germline ends came to 30 bases. The CDR3 DNA reads TGTGCCAGCAGCCCGCGGGCACGCCCCTCGACTGGCGGGGCATACAATGAGCAGTTCTTC. This codes for CASSPRARPSTGGAYNEQFF.